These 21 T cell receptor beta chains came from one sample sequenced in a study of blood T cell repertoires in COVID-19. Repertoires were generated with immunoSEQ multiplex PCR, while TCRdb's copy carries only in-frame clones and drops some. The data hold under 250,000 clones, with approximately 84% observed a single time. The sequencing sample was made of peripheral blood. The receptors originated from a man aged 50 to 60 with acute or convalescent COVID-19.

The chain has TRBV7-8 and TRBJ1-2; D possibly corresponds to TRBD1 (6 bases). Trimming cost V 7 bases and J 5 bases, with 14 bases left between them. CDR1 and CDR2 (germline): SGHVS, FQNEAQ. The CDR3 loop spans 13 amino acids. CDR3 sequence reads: CASTETGKYGYTF. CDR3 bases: TGTGCCAGCACCGAAACAGGGAAATATGGCTACACCTTC.

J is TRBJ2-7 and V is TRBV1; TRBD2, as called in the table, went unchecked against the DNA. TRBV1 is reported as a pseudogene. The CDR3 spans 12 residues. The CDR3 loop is CTSSQVVYEQYF. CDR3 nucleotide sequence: TGCACCAGCAGCCAAGTAGTCTACGAGCAGTACTTC.

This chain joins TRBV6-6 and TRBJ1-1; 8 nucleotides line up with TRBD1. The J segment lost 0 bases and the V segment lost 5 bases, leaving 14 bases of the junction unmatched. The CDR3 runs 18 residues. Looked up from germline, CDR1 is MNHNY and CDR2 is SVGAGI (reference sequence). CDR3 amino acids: CASSLKSGTGAMNTEAFF. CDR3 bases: TGTGCCAGCAGTCTCAAATCCGGGACAGGAGCTATGAACACTGAAGCTTTCTTT.

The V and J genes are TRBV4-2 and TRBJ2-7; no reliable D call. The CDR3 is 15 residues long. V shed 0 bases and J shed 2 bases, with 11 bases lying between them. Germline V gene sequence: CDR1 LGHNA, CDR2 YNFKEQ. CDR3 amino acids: CASSQESRGAYEQYF. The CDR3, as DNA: TGTGCCAGCAGCCAAGAGTCTAGAGGTGCCTACGAGCAGTACTTC.

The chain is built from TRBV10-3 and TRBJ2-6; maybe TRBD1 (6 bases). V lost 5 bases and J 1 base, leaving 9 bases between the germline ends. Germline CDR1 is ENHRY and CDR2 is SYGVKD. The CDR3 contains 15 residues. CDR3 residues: CAISQGTSGANVLTF. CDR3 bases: TGTGCCATCAGTCAGGGGACATCTGGGGCCAACGTCCTGACTTTC.

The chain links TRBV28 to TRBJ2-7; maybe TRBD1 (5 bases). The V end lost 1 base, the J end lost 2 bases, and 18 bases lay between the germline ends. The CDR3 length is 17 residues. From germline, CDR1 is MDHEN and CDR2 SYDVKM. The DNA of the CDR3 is TGTGCCAGCAGTTTATTCCCTTTAGGGGATCTGACCTACGAGCAGTACTTC. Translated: CASSLFPLGDLTYEQYF.

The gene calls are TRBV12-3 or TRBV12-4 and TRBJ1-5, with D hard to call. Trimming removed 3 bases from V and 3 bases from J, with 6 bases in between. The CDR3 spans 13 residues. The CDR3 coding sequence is TGTGCCAGCAGTTTGGTGGCCAATCAGCCCCAGCATTTT. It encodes CASSLVANQPQHF.

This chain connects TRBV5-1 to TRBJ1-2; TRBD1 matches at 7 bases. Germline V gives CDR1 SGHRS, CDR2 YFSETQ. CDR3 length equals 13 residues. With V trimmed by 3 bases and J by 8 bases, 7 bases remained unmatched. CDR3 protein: CASSWDSPLGYTF. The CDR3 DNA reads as TGCGCCAGCAGCTGGGACAGCCCGCTCGGCTACACCTTC.

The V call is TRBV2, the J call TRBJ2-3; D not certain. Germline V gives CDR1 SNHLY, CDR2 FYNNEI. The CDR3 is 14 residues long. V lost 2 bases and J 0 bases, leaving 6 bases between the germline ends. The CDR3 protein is CASSELSSTDTQYF. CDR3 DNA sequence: TGTGCCAGCAGTGAACTATCTAGCACAGATACGCAGTATTTT.

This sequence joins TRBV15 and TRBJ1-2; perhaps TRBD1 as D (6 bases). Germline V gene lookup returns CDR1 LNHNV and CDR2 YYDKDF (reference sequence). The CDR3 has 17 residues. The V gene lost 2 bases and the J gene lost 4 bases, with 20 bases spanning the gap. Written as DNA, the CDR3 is TGTGCCACCAGCAGAATAATCCATTCCACAGGGAGCTATGGCTACACCTTC. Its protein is CATSRIIHSTGSYGYTF.

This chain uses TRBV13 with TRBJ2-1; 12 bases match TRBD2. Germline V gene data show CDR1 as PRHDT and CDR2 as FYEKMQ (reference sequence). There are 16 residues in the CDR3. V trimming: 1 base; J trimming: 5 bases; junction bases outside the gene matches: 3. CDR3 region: CASSLARLAGDNEQFF. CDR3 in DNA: TGTGCCAGCAGCTTAGCCAGACTAGCGGGAGACAATGAGCAGTTCTTC.

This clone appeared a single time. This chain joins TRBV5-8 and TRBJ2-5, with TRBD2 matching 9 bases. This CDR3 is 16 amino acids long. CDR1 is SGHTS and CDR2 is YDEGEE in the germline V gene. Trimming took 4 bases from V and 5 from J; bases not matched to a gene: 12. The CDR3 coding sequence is TGTGCCAGCAGCAACATCAACCTAGCGGGGTTCGAGACCCAGTACTTC. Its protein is CASSNINLAGFETQYF.

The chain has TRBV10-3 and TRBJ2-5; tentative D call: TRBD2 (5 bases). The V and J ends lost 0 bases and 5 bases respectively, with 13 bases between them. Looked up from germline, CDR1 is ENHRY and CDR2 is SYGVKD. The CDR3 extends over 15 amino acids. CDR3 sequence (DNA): TGTGCCATCAGTGAGTCGCAGAGAGCGGTGGAGACCCAGTACTTC. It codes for CAISESQRAVETQYF.

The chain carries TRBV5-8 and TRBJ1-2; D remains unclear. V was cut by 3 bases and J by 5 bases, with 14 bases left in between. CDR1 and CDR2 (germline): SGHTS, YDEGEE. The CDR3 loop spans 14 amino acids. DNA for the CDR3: TGTGCCAGCAGCTCCGAAGGTGGGAGGTATGGCTACACCTTC. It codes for CASSSEGGRYGYTF. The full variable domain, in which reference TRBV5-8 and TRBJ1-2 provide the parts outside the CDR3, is EAGVTQSPTHLIKTRGQQATLRCSPISGHTSVYWYQQALGLGLQFLLWYDEGEERNRGNFPPRFSGRQFPNYSSELNVNALELEDSALYLCASSSEGGRYGYTFGSGTRLTVV.

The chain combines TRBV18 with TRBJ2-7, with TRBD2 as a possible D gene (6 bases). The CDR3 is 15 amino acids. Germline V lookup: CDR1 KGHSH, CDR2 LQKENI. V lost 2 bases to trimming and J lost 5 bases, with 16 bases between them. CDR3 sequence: CASSPTREPSNEQYF. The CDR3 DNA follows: TGTGCCAGCTCACCAACTCGGGAGCCTTCTAACGAGCAGTACTTC.

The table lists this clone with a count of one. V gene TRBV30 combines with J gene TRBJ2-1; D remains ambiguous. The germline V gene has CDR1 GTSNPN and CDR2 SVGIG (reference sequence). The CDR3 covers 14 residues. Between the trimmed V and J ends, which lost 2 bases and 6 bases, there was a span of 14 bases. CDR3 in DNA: TGTGCCTGGAGTACCCTAATATCTCTCAATGAGCAGTTCTTC. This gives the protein CAWSTLISLNEQFF.

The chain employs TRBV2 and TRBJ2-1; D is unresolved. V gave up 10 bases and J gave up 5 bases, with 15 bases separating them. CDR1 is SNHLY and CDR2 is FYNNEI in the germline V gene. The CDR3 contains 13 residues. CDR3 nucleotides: TGTGCCACAAGACCGCGACAAGACAATGAGCAGTTCTTC. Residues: CATRPRQDNEQFF.

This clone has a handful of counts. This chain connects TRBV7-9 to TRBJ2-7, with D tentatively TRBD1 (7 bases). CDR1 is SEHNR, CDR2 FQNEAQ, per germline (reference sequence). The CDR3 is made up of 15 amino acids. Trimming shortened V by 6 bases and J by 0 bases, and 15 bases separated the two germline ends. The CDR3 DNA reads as TGTGCCAGCAGATCGGGGGACAGAGGCTCCTACGAGCAGTACTTC. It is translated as CASRSGDRGSYEQYF.

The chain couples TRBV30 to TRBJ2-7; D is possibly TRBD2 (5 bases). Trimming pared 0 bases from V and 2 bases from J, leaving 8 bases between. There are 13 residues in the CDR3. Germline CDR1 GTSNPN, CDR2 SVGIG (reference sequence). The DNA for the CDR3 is TGTGCCTGGAGTGTTAGAGGGACCTACGAGCAGTACTTC. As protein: CAWSVRGTYEQYF.

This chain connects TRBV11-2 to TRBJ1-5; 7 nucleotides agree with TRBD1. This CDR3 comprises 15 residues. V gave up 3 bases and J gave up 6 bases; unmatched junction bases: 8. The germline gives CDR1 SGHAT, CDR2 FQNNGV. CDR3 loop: CASSFTGEQGQPQHF. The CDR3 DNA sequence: TGTGCCAGCAGCTTTACAGGGGAGCAGGGTCAGCCCCAGCATTTT. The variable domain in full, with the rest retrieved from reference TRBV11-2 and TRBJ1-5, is EAGVAQSPRYKIIEKRQSVAFWCNPISGHATLYWYQQILGQGPKLLIQFQNNGVVDDSQLPKDRFSAERLKGVDSTLKIQPAKLEDSAVYLCASSFTGEQGQPQHFGDGTRLSIL.

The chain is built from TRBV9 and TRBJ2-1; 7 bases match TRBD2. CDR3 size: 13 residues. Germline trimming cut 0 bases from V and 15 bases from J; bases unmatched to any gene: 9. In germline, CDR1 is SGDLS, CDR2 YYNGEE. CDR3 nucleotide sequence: TGTGCCAGCAGCGTAGCGGGAGGTTTTATACCGTTCTTC. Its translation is CASSVAGGFIPFF.